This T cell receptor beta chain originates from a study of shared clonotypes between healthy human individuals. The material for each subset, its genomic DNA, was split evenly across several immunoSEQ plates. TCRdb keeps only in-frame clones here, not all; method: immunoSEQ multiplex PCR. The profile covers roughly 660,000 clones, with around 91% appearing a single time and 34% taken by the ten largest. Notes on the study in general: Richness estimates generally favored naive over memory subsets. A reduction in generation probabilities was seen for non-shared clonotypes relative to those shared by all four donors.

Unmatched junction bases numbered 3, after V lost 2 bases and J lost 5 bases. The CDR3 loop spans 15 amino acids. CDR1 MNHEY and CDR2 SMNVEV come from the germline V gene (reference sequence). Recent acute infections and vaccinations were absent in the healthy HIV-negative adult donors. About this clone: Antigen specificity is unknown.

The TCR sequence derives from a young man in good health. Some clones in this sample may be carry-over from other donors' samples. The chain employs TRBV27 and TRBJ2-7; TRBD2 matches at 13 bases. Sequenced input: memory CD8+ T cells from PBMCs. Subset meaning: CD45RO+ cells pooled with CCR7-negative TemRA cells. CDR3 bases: TGTGCCAGCAGTTTAGTTGGACTAGCGGGAGACGAGCAGTACTTC. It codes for CASSLVGLAGDEQYF.